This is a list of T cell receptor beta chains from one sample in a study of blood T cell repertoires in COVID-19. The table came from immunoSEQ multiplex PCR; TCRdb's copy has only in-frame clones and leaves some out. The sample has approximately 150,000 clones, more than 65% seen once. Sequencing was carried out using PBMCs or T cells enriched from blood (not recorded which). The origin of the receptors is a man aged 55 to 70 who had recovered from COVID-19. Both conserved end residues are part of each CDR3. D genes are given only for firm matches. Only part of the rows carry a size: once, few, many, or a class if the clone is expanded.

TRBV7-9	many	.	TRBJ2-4	CASSQSGAWGF	TGTGCCAGCAGCCAATCTGGGGCTTGGGGCTTC
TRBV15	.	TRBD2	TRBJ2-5	CATSRDRTSGQETQYF	TGTGCCACCAGCAGAGACCGGACTAGCGGGCAAGAGACCCAGTACTTC
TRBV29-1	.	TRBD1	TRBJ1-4	CSVAGQGADATNEKLFF	TGCAGCGTTGCAGGACAGGGGGCAGATGCAACTAATGAAAAACTGTTTTTT
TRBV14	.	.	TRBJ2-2	CASSQVTGNTGELFF	TGTGCCAGCAGCCAAGTGACAGGGAACACCGGGGAGCTGTTTTTT
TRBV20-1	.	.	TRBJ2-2	CSARGAGELFF	TGCAGTGCTAGAGGAGCCGGGGAGCTGTTTTTT
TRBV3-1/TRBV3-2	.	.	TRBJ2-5	CASSRQGWETQYF	TGTGCCAGCAGCCGTCAGGGGTGGGAGACCCAGTACTTC
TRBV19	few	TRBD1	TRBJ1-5	CASSTETGPLRPQHF	TGTGCCAGTAGTACTGAGACAGGGCCCCTACGGCCCCAGCATTTT
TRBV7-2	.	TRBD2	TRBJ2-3	CASSLAGGPGTDTQYF	TGTGCCAGCAGCCTAGCGGGGGGGCCAGGTACAGATACGCAGTATTTT
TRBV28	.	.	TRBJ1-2	CASSVQSYGYTF	TGTGCCAGCAGTGTACAGTCCTATGGCTACACCTTC
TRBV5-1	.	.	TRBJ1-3	CASSIDRSSGNTIYF	TGCGCCAGCAGCATCGACAGGAGCTCTGGAAACACCATATATTTT
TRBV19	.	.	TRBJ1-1	CASSIVGVNTEAFF	TGTGCCAGTAGTATTGTTGGAGTGAACACTGAAGCTTTCTTT
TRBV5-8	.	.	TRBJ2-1	CASSLKTRAVGDEQFF	TGTGCCAGCAGCTTGAAGACCCGAGCCGTGGGCGATGAGCAGTTCTTC
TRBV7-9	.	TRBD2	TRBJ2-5	CASSLAASGGVGETQYF	TGTGCCAGCAGCTTAGCGGCTAGCGGGGGCGTAGGGGAGACCCAGTACTTC
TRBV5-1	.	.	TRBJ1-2	CASSLEGGGYTF	TGCGCCAGCAGCTTGGAAGGGGGTGGCTACACCTTC
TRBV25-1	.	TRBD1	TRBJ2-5	CASSERGQGEETQYF	TGTGCCAGCAGTGAAAGGGGACAGGGAGAAGAGACCCAGTACTTC
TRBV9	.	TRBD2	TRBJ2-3	CASSTTGLAGAGGTDTQYF	TGTGCCAGCAGCACAACCGGACTAGCGGGAGCGGGAGGCACAGATACGCAGTATTTT
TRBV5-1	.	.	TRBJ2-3	CASSLARATRTDTQYF	TGCGCCAGCAGCTTGGCGAGGGCAACGCGCACAGATACGCAGTATTTT
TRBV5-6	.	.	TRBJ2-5	CASSLVLGGQGAQETQYF	TGTGCCAGCAGCTTAGTTTTGGGGGGGCAAGGGGCACAAGAGACCCAGTACTTC
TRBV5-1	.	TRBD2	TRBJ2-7	CASSPGLAGGRYEQYF	TGCGCCAGCAGCCCCGGGCTAGCGGGAGGGAGGTACGAGCAGTACTTC
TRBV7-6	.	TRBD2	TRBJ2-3	CASSLLPRLAGGADTQYF	TGTGCCAGCAGCTTATTGCCCCGACTAGCAGGAGGGGCAGATACGCAGTATTTT
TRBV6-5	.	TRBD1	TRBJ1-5	CASSDRANQPQHF	TGTGCCAGCTCGGACAGGGCTAATCAGCCCCAGCATTTT
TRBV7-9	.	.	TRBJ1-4	CASSSWIQGSNEKLFF	TGTGCCAGCAGCTCATGGATTCAGGGGAGTAATGAAAAACTGTTTTTT
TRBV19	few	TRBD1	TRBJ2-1	CASSNPGQGRREQFF	TGTGCCAGTAGTAACCCGGGACAGGGGAGGAGAGAGCAGTTCTTC
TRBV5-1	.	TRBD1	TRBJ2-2	CASSLGGTGTNTGELFF	TGCGCCAGCAGCTTGGGTGGGACAGGGACGAACACCGGGGAGCTGTTTTTT
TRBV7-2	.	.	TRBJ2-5	CASSLGQRVTQYF	TGTGCCAGCAGCTTAGGACAGCGGGTGACCCAGTACTTC
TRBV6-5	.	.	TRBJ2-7	CASSPLVAKPYEQYF	TGTGCCAGCAGTCCCCTAGTGGCGAAACCCTACGAGCAGTACTTC
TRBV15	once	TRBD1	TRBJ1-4	CATSRDLTGGEKLFF	TGTGCCACCAGCAGAGATTTAACAGGGGGCGAAAAACTGTTTTTT
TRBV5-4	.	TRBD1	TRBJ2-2	CASSPDRGRVDTGELFF	TGTGCCAGCAGCCCGGACAGGGGGCGTGTGGACACCGGGGAGCTGTTTTTT
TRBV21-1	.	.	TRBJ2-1	CASRLAVGRYCSYNEQFF	TGTGCCAGCAGACTAGCGGTAGGCAGATACTGCTCCTACAATGAGCAGTTCTTC
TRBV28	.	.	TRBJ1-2	CASSSPVTRGAKYGYTF	TGTGCCAGCAGCAGCCCCGTGACCCGGGGAGCGAAATATGGCTACACCTTC
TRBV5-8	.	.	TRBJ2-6	CASSLLKGLNSGANVLTF	TGTGCCAGCAGCTTATTAAAAGGACTGAACTCTGGGGCCAACGTCCTGACTTTC
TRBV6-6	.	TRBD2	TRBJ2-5	CAAGVDFSEGTQYF	TGTGCCGCGGGGGTGGACTTCTCGGAGGGGACCCAGTACTTC
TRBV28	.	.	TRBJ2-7	CASTGQISYEQYF	TGTGCCAGTACGGGACAAATCTCCTACGAGCAGTACTTC
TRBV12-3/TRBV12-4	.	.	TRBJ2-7	CASSLLYEQYF	TGTGCCAGCAGCCTCCTATACGAGCAGTACTTC
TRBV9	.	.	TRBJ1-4	CASSPRGDNEKLFF	TGTGCCAGCAGCCCTAGGGGCGATAATGAAAAACTGTTTTTT
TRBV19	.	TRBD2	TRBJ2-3	CASSKGLARTDTQYF	TGTGCCAGTAGTAAGGGACTAGCCCGCACAGATACGCAGTATTTT
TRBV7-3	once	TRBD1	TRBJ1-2	CASSFRTGRVDGYTF	TGTGCCAGCAGCTTCCGGACAGGACGGGTTGATGGCTACACCTTC
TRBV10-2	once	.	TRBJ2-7	CASSENAGAHEQYF	TGCGCCAGCAGTGAGAACGCAGGGGCCCACGAGCAGTACTTC
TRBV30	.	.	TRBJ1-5	CAWGSGSHSNQPQHF	TGTGCCTGGGGTTCGGGATCACATAGCAATCAGCCCCAGCATTTT
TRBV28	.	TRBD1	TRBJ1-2	CASSLIGQGLYGYTF	TGTGCCAGCAGTTTAATCGGACAGGGGCTTTATGGCTACACCTTC
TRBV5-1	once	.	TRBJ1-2	CASSSGGPDYGYTF	TGCGCCAGCAGCTCGGGGGGCCCGGACTATGGCTACACCTTC
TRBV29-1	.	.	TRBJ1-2	CSVETELWDYGYTF	TGCAGCGTTGAAACAGAGCTCTGGGACTATGGCTACACCTTC
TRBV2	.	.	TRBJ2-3	CASSTGTDTQYF	TGTGCCAGCAGTACAGGGACAGATACGCAGTATTTT
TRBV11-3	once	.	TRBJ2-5	CASSKGERAETQYF	TGTGCCAGCAGCAAAGGGGAACGGGCAGAGACCCAGTACTTC
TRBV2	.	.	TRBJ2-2	CASSGGYPAQPGELFF	TGTGCCAGCAGTGGCGGCTACCCGGCGCAGCCCGGGGAGCTGTTTTTT
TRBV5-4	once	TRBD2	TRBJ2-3	CASSLELAGGTDTQYF	TGTGCCAGCAGCTTGGAACTAGCGGGGGGCACAGATACGCAGTATTTT
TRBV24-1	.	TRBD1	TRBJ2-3	CATSETGTGFWNTQYF	TGTGCCACCAGTGAAACCGGGACAGGGTTTTGGAATACGCAGTATTTT
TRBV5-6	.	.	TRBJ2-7	CASSRDSFYEQYF	TGTGCCAGCAGCCGCGACAGCTTCTACGAGCAGTACTTC
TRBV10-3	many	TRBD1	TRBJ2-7	CAISDRGSYEQYF	TGTGCCATCAGTGACAGGGGGTCGTACGAGCAGTACTTC
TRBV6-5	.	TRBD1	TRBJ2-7	CASSFLGQGYEQYF	TGTGCCAGCAGCTTCCTTGGACAGGGCTACGAGCAGTACTTC
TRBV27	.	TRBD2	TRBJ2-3	CASSQLSGRATDTQYF	TGTGCCAGCAGTCAGCTCAGCGGGAGGGCCACAGATACGCAGTATTTT
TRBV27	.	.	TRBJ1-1	CASSLQTANTEAFF	TGTGCCAGCAGTTTACAGACAGCGAACACTGAAGCTTTCTTT
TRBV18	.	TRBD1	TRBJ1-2	CASSPQGQASGGYTF	TGTGCCAGCTCACCCCAGGGACAGGCGAGTGGTGGCTACACCTTC